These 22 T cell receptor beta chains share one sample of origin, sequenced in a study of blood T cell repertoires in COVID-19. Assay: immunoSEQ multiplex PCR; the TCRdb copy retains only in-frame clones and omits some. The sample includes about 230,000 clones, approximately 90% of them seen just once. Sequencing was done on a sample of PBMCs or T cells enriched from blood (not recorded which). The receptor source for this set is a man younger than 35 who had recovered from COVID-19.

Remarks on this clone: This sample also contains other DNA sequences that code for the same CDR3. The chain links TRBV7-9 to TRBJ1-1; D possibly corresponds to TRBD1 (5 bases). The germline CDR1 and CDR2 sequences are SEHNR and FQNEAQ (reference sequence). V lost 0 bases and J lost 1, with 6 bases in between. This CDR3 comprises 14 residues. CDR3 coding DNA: TGTGCCAGCAGCTTAGCTACAGGGAACACTGAAGCTTTCTTT. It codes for CASSLATGNTEAFF. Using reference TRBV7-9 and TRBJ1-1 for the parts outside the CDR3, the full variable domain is DTGVSQNPRHKITKRGQNVTFRCDPISEHNRLYWYRQTLGQGPEFLTYFQNEAQLEKSRLLSDRFSAERPKGSFSTLEIQRTEQGDSAMYLCASSLATGNTEAFFGQGTRLTVV.

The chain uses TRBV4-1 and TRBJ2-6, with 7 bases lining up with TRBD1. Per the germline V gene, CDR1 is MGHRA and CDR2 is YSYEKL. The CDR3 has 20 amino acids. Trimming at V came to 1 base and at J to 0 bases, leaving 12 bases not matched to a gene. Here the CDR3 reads CASSQVRNPGGASGANVLTF. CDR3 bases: TGCGCCAGCAGCCAAGTTAGAAACCCAGGGGGAGCCTCTGGGGCCAACGTCCTGACTTTC.

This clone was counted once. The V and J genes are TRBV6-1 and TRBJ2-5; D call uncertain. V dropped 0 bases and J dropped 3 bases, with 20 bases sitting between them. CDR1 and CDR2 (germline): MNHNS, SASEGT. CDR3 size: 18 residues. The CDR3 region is CASSEAPLIRDIKETQYF. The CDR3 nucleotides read TGTGCCAGCAGTGAAGCGCCGTTGATTAGAGACATAAAAGAGACCCAGTACTTC.

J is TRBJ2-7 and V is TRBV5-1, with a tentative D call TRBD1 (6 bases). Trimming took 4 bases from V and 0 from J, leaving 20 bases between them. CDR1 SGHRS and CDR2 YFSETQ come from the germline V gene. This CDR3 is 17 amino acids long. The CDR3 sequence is CASSLTPRGPSSYEQYF. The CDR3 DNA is TGCGCCAGCAGCCTAACACCCAGGGGCCCCAGCTCCTACGAGCAGTACTTC.

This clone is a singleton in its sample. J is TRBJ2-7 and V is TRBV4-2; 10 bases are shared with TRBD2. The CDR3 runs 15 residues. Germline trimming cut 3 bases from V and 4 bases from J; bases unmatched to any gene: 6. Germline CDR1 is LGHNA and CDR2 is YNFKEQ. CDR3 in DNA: TGTGCCAGCAGCCACACTAGCGGGATAGGGTACGAGCAGTACTTC. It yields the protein CASSHTSGIGYEQYF.

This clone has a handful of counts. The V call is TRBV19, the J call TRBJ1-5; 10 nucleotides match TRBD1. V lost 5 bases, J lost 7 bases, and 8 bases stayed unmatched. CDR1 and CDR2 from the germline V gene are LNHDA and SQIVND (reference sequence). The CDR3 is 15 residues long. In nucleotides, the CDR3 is TGTGCCAGTAGTTGGGGGACAGGGGTTGGACAGCCCCAGCATTTT. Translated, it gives CASSWGTGVGQPQHF.

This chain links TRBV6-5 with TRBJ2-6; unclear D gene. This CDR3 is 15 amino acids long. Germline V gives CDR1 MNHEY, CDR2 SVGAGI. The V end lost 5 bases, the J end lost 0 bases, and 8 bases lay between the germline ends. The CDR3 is CASSLSLSGANVLTF. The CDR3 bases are TGTGCCAGCAGTCTGAGTCTCTCTGGGGCCAACGTCCTGACTTTC.

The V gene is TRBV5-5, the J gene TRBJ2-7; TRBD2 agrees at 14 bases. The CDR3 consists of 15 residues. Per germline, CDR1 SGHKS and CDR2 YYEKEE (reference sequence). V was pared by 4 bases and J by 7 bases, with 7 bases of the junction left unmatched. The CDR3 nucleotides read TGTGCCAGCAGCCGGGGGACTAGCGGGAGTCGAGAGCAGTACTTC. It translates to CASSRGTSGSREQYF.

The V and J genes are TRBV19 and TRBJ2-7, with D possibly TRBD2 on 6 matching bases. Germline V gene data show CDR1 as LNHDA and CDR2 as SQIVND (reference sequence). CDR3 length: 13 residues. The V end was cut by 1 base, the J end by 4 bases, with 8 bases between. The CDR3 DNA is TGTGCCAGTAGTATAGTCGGGGGTTACGAGCAGTACTTC. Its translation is CASSIVGGYEQYF.

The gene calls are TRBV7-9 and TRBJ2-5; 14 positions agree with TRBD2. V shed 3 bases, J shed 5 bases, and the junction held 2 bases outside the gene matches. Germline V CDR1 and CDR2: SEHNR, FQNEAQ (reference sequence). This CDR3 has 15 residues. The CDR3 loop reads CASSLGLAGEETQYF. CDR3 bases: TGTGCCAGCAGCTTGGGACTAGCGGGAGAGGAGACCCAGTACTTC.

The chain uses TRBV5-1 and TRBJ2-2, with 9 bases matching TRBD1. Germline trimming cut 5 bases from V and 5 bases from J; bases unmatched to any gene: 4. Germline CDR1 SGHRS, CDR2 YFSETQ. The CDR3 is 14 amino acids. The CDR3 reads CASRPGTGTGELFF. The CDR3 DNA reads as TGCGCCAGCAGACCCGGGACAGGGACCGGGGAGCTGTTTTTT.

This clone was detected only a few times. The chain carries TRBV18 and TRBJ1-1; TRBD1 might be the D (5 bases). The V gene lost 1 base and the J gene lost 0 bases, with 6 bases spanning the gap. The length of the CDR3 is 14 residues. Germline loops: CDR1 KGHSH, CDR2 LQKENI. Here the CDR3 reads CASSPQGVNTEAFF. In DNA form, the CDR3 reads TGTGCCAGCTCACCACAAGGGGTGAACACTGAAGCTTTCTTT.

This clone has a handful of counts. The CDR3 DNA reads as TGCAGCGTTGAAGATCTTCAGGGCGCGGGAAACACCATATATTTT. It is translated as CSVEDLQGAGNTIYF. The chain combines TRBV29-1 with TRBJ1-3; maybe TRBD1 (5 bases). This CDR3 has 15 residues. Germline V lookup: CDR1 SQVTM, CDR2 ANQGSEA. V was shortened by 0 bases and J by 4 bases, with 13 bases between the two germline ends.

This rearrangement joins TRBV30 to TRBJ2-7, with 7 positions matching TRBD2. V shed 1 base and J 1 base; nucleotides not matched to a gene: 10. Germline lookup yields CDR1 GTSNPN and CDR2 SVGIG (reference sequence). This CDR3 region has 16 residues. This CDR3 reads CAWSDLREWASYEQYF. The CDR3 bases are TGTGCCTGGAGTGATTTGCGGGAGTGGGCATCCTACGAGCAGTACTTC. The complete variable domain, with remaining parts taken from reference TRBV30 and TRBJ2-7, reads SQTIHQWPATLVQPVGSPLSLECTVEGTSNPNLYWYRQAAGRGLQLLFYSVGIGQISSEVPQNLSASRPQDRQFILSSKKLLLSDSGFYLCAWSDLREWASYEQYFGPGTRLTVT.

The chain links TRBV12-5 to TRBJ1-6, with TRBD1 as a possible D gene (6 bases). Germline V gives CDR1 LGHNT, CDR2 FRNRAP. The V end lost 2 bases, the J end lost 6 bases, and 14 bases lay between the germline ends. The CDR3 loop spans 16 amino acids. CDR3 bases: TGTGCTAGTGGTTTGCTTTCGGACAGTCTTAATTCACCCCTCCACTTT. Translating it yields CASGLLSDSLNSPLHF.

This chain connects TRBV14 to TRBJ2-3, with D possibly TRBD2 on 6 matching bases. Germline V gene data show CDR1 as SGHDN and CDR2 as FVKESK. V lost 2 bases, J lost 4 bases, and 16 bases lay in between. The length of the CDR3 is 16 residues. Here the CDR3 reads CASSQPSEGLPDTQYF. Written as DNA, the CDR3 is TGTGCCAGCAGCCAACCCTCCGAGGGACTTCCAGATACGCAGTATTTT.

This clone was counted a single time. CDR3 sequence: CASGTSGSRNEQFF. The CDR3 DNA reads as TGTGCCAGCGGAACTAGCGGGAGCAGAAATGAGCAGTTCTTC. The chain uses TRBV27 and TRBJ2-1, with TRBD2 matching over 11 bases. Germline lookup yields CDR1 MNHEY and CDR2 SMNVEV (reference sequence). V shed 8 bases and J 7 bases; nucleotides not matched to a gene: 7. There are 14 residues in the CDR3.

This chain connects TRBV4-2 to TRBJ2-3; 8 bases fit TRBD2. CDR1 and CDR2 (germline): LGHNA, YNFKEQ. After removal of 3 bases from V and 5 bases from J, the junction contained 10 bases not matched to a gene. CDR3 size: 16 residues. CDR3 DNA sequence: TGTGCCAGCAGCCACGCCAGCGGGAGTACGAAAGATACGCAGTATTTT. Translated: CASSHASGSTKDTQYF.

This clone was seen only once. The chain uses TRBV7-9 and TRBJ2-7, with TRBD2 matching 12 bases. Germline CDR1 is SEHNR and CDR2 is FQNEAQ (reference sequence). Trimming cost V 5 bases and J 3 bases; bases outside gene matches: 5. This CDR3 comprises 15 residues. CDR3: CASSLASGRVYEQYF. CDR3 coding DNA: TGTGCCAGCAGCCTCGCTAGCGGGAGGGTCTACGAGCAGTACTTC.

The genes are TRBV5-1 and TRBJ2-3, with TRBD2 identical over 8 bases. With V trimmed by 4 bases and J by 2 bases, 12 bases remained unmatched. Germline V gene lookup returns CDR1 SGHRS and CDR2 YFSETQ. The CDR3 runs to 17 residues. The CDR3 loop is CASSRPGAGGSTDTQYF. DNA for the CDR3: TGCGCCAGCAGCCGGCCGGGGGCGGGGGGCTCCACAGATACGCAGTATTTT.

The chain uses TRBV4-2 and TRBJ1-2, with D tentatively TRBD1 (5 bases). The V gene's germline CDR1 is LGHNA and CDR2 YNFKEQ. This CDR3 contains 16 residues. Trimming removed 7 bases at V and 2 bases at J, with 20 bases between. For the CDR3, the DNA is TGTGCCAGCAAGCCAATGTGGGAGGGGAGGAACTATGGCTACACCTTC. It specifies CASKPMWEGRNYGYTF.

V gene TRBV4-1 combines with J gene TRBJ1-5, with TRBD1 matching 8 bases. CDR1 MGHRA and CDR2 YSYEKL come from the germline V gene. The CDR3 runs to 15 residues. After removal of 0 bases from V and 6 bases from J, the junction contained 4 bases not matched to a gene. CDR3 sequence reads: CASSQDRGLFQPQHF. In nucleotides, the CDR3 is TGCGCCAGCAGCCAAGACAGGGGGCTGTTTCAGCCCCAGCATTTT.